This T cell receptor (beta chain) was observed in a study of T cell responses to AZD1222 COVID-19 vaccine. Investigators merged groups given second doses at roughly 4 or roughly 12 weeks. Measured with immunoSEQ multiplex PCR; TCRdb has only the in-frame clones, and not every one. The sample shows roughly 33,000 clones, approximately 78% of them seen only once. The CDR3 has 15 residues. The germline gives CDR1 SEHNR, CDR2 FQNEAQ (reference sequence). With 6 bases removed from V and 6 bases from J, the gap between germline ends came to 17 bases. The source of this sequence is an adult who received the AZD1222 COVID-19 vaccine. The chain recombines TRBV7-9 with TRBJ1-4, with D tentatively TRBD1 (6 bases). Sequences were derived from peripheral blood, sampled 28 days after the second AZD1222 dose. CDR3 amino acids: CASRPIDRPDEKLFF. The CDR3 nucleotides read TGTGCCAGCAGACCGATAGACAGGCCGGATGAAAAACTGTTTTTT.